Shown below are 26 T cell receptor beta chains from a single sample sequenced in a study of T-cell reconstitution after alpha-beta-depleted transplantation in children. Preparing the TCRbeta library involved the use of unique molecular identifiers. TCRdb used MiXCR to reprocess the PCR reads, holding one entry per CDR3 protein. The sample yields about 480,000 distinct CDR3 sequences, around 13% seen once. The specimen comprised PBMCs from the stem cell graft donor, sampled from the stem cell graft. These receptors came from a human donor who donated a stem cell graft to a child with combined immunodeficiency.

At least ten counts were recorded for this clonotype. The chain couples TRBV18 to TRBJ2-5; D unresolved. CDR3 length: 13 amino acids. Between the trimmed V and J ends, which lost 0 bases and 5 bases, there was a span of 7 bases. The V gene's germline CDR1 is KGHSH and CDR2 LQKENI. The CDR3 here is CASSPPSVETQYF. The CDR3 region has the DNA TGTGCCAGCTCACCACCGAGTGTCGAGACCCAGTACTTC.

The chain joins TRBV27 to TRBJ2-2; 10 bases fit TRBD2. Germline trimming cut 4 bases from V and 1 base from J; bases unmatched to any gene: 9. Germline V gene data show CDR1 as MNHEY and CDR2 as SMNVEV (reference sequence). There are 18 residues in the CDR3. CDR3 coding DNA: TGTGCCAGCAGTTCTCCTTTAGCGGGGGGATTGAACACCGGGGAGCTGTTTTTT. This codes for CASSSPLAGGLNTGELFF.

This clonotype appeared many times. The rearrangement joins TRBV6-5 to TRBJ2-2; possible D gene TRBD2, 5 bases. V gave up 6 bases and J gave up 7 bases, with 15 bases separating them. The CDR3 length is 14 residues. The V gene's germline CDR1 is MNHEY and CDR2 SVGAGI. The CDR3 sequence: CASSHSLANGELFF. The CDR3 nucleotides are TGTGCCAGCAGCCACTCTTTAGCGAACGGGGAGCTGTTTTTT.

The rearrangement joins TRBV7-2 to TRBJ2-5; D is unclear. The V end was cut by 1 base, the J end by 1 base, with 13 bases between. CDR3 length equals 16 residues. Germline assignment: CDR1 SGHTA and CDR2 FQGNSA. CDR3 bases: TGTGCCAGCAGCTTAGGCCCGGGTTGGGGCCAAGAGACCCAGTACTTC. This sequence encodes CASSLGPGWGQETQYF.

J is TRBJ2-6 and V is TRBV29-1; D unresolved. V was pared by 7 bases and J by 1 base, with 8 bases between. The CDR3 contains 13 residues. Germline CDR1 reads SQVTM; CDR2 reads ANQGSEA. The DNA of the CDR3 is TGCAGCGCCCGGAGATCTGGGGCCAACGTCCTGACTTTC. Its translation is CSARRSGANVLTF.

This clonotype has at least ten counts. J is TRBJ2-1 and V is TRBV5-6, with D possibly TRBD2 on 6 matching bases. V lost 4 bases, J lost 10 bases, and 9 bases lay in between. Germline V gene data show CDR1 as SGHDT and CDR2 as YYEEEE. This CDR3 is 11 amino acids long. The chain's CDR3 is CASSRGGEQFF. The CDR3 DNA reads as TGTGCCAGCAGCCGGGGAGGAGAGCAGTTCTTC.

This clonotype has a count of ten or more. The chain has TRBV20-1 and TRBJ2-3, with TRBD2 matching 7 bases. This CDR3 has 13 amino acids. Germline V lookup: CDR1 DFQATT, CDR2 SNEGSKA (reference sequence). The V segment lost 8 bases and the J segment 1 base; nucleotides outside the gene matches: 6. The CDR3 bases are TGCAGTCTGAGCGGGATTGGCACAGATACGCAGTATTTT. Protein product: CSLSGIGTDTQYF.

This clonotype was found many times. The genes are TRBV12-3 or TRBV12-4 and TRBJ1-1; TRBD1 might be the D (6 bases). The CDR3 is 14 residues long. V lost 1 base, J lost 5 bases, and 11 bases lay in between. CDR3 DNA sequence: TGTGCCAGCAGTTTAGGAGGGGGATATACTGAAGCTTTCTTT. Its translation is CASSLGGGYTEAFF.

Ten or more counts support this clonotype. This chain links TRBV29-1 with TRBJ2-5; D unresolved. V lost 2 bases to trimming and J lost 2 bases, with 9 bases between them. From germline, CDR1 is SQVTM and CDR2 ANQGSEA. The CDR3 runs to 13 residues. The CDR3 DNA sequence: TGCAGCGTTGAACTTATCGGACAAGAGACCCAGTACTTC. Translating gives CSVELIGQETQYF.

In its sample, this clonotype was seen a few times. The chain couples TRBV7-2 to TRBJ2-1, with D possibly matching TRBD2 (6 bases). Germline CDR1 and CDR2: SGHTA and FQGNSA. Trimming shortened V by 0 bases and J by 7 bases, and 16 bases separated the two germline ends. The length of the CDR3 is 16 residues. The CDR3 DNA reads TGTGCCAGCAGCTTAGCGGGGGGAGTAGCCTGGAATGAGCAGTTCTTC. Amino acids: CASSLAGGVAWNEQFF.

This clonotype turned up a few times. The J gene is TRBJ2-7, the V gene TRBV16, with unresolved D. Trimming took 2 bases from V and 3 from J, leaving 11 bases between them. The CDR3 consists of 14 residues. Germline CDR1 KGHSY, CDR2 FQNENV. The CDR3 bases are TGTGCCAGCAGCCAAGATGGCAGAGTCTACGAGCAGTACTTC. Protein product: CASSQDGRVYEQYF.

The chain couples TRBV3-1 to TRBJ1-5; 8 nucleotides line up with TRBD1. Germline values: CDR1 LGHDT, CDR2 YNNKEL (reference sequence). CDR3 length: 14 amino acids. V dropped 4 bases and J dropped 6; count of bases not matched to a gene: 5. The DNA for the CDR3 is TGTGCCAGCAGCCGGGACAGGAGGGGTCAGCCCCAGCATTTT. Its protein is CASSRDRRGQPQHF.

A few counts support this clonotype. The V call is TRBV12-3 or TRBV12-4, the J call TRBJ2-3; D is possibly TRBD1 (6 bases). V lost 3 bases and J lost 0, with 16 bases in between. CDR3 length equals 17 residues. CDR3 amino acids: CASSFPATGASTDTQYF. DNA for the CDR3: TGTGCCAGCAGTTTCCCCGCGACAGGAGCTAGCACAGATACGCAGTATTTT.

This chain links TRBV13 with TRBJ2-3, with TRBD2 matching 12 bases. This CDR3 contains 18 residues. The ends lost 3 bases at V and 0 bases at J; junction bases unmatched: 7. Germline CDR1 reads PRHDT; CDR2 reads FYEKMQ (reference sequence). Here the CDR3 reads CASSLTSGSPLSTDTQYF. CDR3 DNA sequence: TGTGCCAGCAGCTTGACTAGCGGGAGCCCTCTTAGCACAGATACGCAGTATTTT.

The rearrangement links TRBV5-1 to TRBJ2-1, with D uncertain. V lost 2 bases, J lost 0 bases, and 12 bases lay in between. The CDR3 runs to 16 residues. The V gene's germline CDR1 is SGHRS and CDR2 YFSETQ. CDR3 sequence: CASSFSWADSYNEQFF. CDR3 nucleotide sequence: TGCGCCAGCAGCTTTAGCTGGGCGGACTCCTACAATGAGCAGTTCTTC.

This sequence joins TRBV7-2 and TRBJ1-1; D not resolved. CDR3 length: 14 amino acids. V dropped 0 bases and J dropped 1 base, with 6 bases sitting between them. Germline CDR1 reads SGHTA; CDR2 reads FQGNSA. CDR3 coding DNA: TGTGCCAGCAGCTTAGCGTACGGGAACACTGAAGCTTTCTTT. Residues: CASSLAYGNTEAFF.

This clonotype was seen only a few times. The rearrangement joins TRBV20-1 to TRBJ2-7; TRBD2 is a possible D gene (6 bases). Germline V gives CDR1 DFQATT, CDR2 SNEGSKA (reference sequence). V was shortened by 1 base and J by 5 bases, with 18 bases between the two germline ends. The CDR3 has 15 residues. The CDR3 bases are TGCAGTGCTAGAGTGGCCGGGGGACCCCAAAACGAGCAGTACTTC. Residues: CSARVAGGPQNEQYF.

This clonotype was counted only a few times. V and J are TRBV20-1 and TRBJ2-7, with D possibly being TRBD2 (6 bases). Germline lookup yields CDR1 DFQATT and CDR2 SNEGSKA (reference sequence). CDR3 length: 13 amino acids. The V gene lost 3 bases and the J gene lost 9 bases, with 18 bases spanning the gap. CDR3 region: CSARTLRDSGQYF. Here the CDR3 DNA reads TGCAGTGCTAGGACACTTCGGGACTCGGGGCAGTACTTC.

The chain couples TRBV6-2 or TRBV6-3 to TRBJ2-1; no clear D gene. Trimming left V 5 bases short and J 8 bases short, with 10 bases between. The CDR3 covers 12 residues. Germline-derived CDR1 and CDR2 are MNHEY and SVGEGT. The CDR3 DNA is TGTGCCAGCAGTAGGTCGGGCGATGAGCAGTTCTTC. Translation: CASSRSGDEQFF.

This clonotype was detected ten times or more. The J gene is TRBJ2-3, the V gene TRBV12-3 or TRBV12-4; no firm D call. Trimming took off 6 bases at V and 4 bases at J, with 5 bases between the two ends. The CDR3 extends over 11 amino acids. The CDR3 here is CASRQSDTQYF. For the CDR3, the DNA is TGTGCCAGCAGACAGTCAGATACGCAGTATTTT.

The chain has TRBV20-1 and TRBJ2-7, with 9 bases matching TRBD2. The CDR3 loop spans 16 amino acids. V lost 6 bases to trimming and J lost 7 bases; unmatched junction nucleotides: 19. Germline V gives CDR1 DFQATT, CDR2 SNEGSKA (reference sequence). The CDR3 nucleotides read TGCAGTGCCGGAAACCCTAGCGGGAACCCGTCTCGGGAGCAGTACTTC. It specifies CSAGNPSGNPSREQYF.

The chain couples TRBV29-1 to TRBJ2-1; a weak D match, TRBD1 (5 bases). Germline V CDR1 and CDR2: SQVTM, ANQGSEA. The CDR3 contains 15 residues. Between the trimmed V and J ends, which lost 1 base and 3 bases, there was a span of 13 bases. CDR3 coding DNA: TGCAGCGTTGAAGGGGGCAGGGTATACTACAATGAGCAGTTCTTC. Translated: CSVEGGRVYYNEQFF.

In this sample, this clonotype turned up a few times. The genes are TRBV2 and TRBJ2-1; 7 positions match TRBD1. Germline V gene data show CDR1 as SNHLY and CDR2 as FYNNEI. The CDR3 covers 16 residues. V was pared by 1 base and J by 0 bases, with 3 bases of the junction left unmatched. CDR3 protein: CASSEGGQSSYNEQFF. DNA for the CDR3: TGTGCCAGCAGTGAAGGGGGACAGAGCTCCTACAATGAGCAGTTCTTC.

CDR3: CASSLSGFGYGYTF. In DNA form, the CDR3 reads TGTGCCAGCAGTTTATCTGGGTTTGGCTATGGCTACACCTTC. The chain joins TRBV27 to TRBJ1-2; D is unresolved. The V end was cut by 0 bases, the J end by 4 bases, with 9 bases between. Germline V gene lookup returns CDR1 MNHEY and CDR2 SMNVEV (reference sequence). This CDR3 contains 14 residues.

This clonotype has only a few counts. The chain is built from TRBV4-3 and TRBJ1-1, with D perhaps matching TRBD1 (6 bases). V was pared by 0 bases and J by 12 bases, with 14 bases between. Germline lookup yields CDR1 LGHNA and CDR2 YSLEER. The CDR3 loop spans 13 amino acids. CDR3 residues: CASSQDGTGGPFF. As DNA, the CDR3 is TGCGCCAGCAGCCAAGATGGGACCGGGGGGCCTTTCTTT.

The chain is built from TRBV19 and TRBJ1-2, with D uncertain. The V and J ends lost 5 bases and 4 bases respectively, with 11 bases between them. The CDR3 runs 13 residues. Germline V gene sequence: CDR1 LNHDA, CDR2 SQIVND (reference sequence). CDR3 coding DNA: TGTGCCAGTAGTTGGGCCTTACTCTATGGCTACACCTTC. Its translation is CASSWALLYGYTF.